This passage covers 27 T cell receptor beta chains from one sample sequenced in a study of blood T cell repertoires in COVID-19. Repertoires were generated with immunoSEQ multiplex PCR, while TCRdb's copy carries only in-frame clones and drops some. The sample consists of roughly 90,000 clones, 70% to 90% of them appearing once. Sequenced input: peripheral blood. The source of these receptors is a man in his forties or fifties with acute or convalescent COVID-19.

With regard to this clone: Within the sample, other DNA sequences also encode this same CDR3. The chain's CDR3 is CASSLGQGNYGYTF. The CDR3, as DNA: TGTGCCAGCAGCCTGGGACAGGGCAACTATGGCTACACCTTC. The genes are TRBV7-2 and TRBJ1-2, with 9 bases lining up with TRBD1. CDR1 is SGHTA, CDR2 FQGNSA, per germline. V trimming: 5 bases; J trimming: 2 bases; junction bases outside the gene matches: 3. The CDR3 covers 14 residues. The full variable domain, its missing parts supplied by reference TRBV7-2 and TRBJ1-2, is GAGVSQSPSNKVTEKGKDVELRCDPISGHTALYWYRQSLGQGLEFLIYFQGNSAPDKSGLPSDRFSAERTGGSVSTLTIQRTQQEDSAVYLCASSLGQGNYGYTFGSGTRLTVV.

The chain combines TRBV19 with TRBJ2-2; TRBD1 agrees at 7 bases. V shed 4 bases and J 4 bases; nucleotides not matched to a gene: 3. CDR3 size: 14 residues. Germline V CDR1 and CDR2: LNHDA, SQIVND (reference sequence). CDR3 amino acids: CASSRWDSTGELFF. CDR3 DNA sequence: TGTGCCAGTAGTAGGTGGGACAGCACCGGGGAGCTGTTTTTT.

The V call is TRBV4-2, the J call TRBJ1-1, with D perhaps matching TRBD1 (6 bases). V shed 2 bases and J shed 8 bases, with 18 bases lying between them. From germline, CDR1 is LGHNA and CDR2 YNFKEQ. The CDR3 extends over 15 amino acids. The chain's CDR3 is CASSQRTEGIGEAFF. The CDR3 region has the DNA TGTGCCAGCAGCCAAAGGACAGAGGGAATAGGGGAAGCTTTCTTT.

This chain joins TRBV5-6 and TRBJ2-7, with 11 bases aligning to TRBD2. The CDR3 consists of 15 residues. Germline CDR1 is SGHDT and CDR2 is YYEEEE. V trimming: 0 bases; J trimming: 6 bases; junction bases outside the gene matches: 5. The CDR3 region is CASSLGPGLAAEQYF. Written as DNA, the CDR3 is TGTGCCAGCAGCTTGGGCCCGGGACTAGCGGCCGAGCAGTACTTC.

This chain joins TRBV9 and TRBJ1-3, with 10 bases that match TRBD1. The CDR3 loop spans 17 amino acids. Germline-derived CDR1 and CDR2 are SGDLS and YYNGEE. V was clipped by 4 bases and J by 0 bases; unmatched bases: 7. The CDR3 DNA reads as TGTGCCAGCAGCTCCGGGACAGGGGCTAGCTCTGGAAACACCATATATTTT. Protein sequence: CASSSGTGASSGNTIYF.

This rearrangement joins TRBV5-1 to TRBJ2-5; 13 bases map to TRBD2. The ends lost 4 bases at V and 2 bases at J; junction bases unmatched: 8. CDR1 and CDR2 (germline): SGHRS, YFSETQ. This CDR3 spans 17 amino acids. CDR3 sequence reads: CASSQRTSGSWQETQYF. In DNA form, the CDR3 reads TGCGCCAGCAGCCAAAGGACTAGCGGGAGCTGGCAAGAGACCCAGTACTTC. The variable domain in full, completed from reference TRBV5-1 and TRBJ2-5, reads KAGVTQTPRYLIKTRGQQVTLSCSPISGHRSVSWYQQTPGQGLQFLFEYFSETQRNKGNFPGRFSGRQFSNSRSEMNVSTLELGDSALYLCASSQRTSGSWQETQYFGPGTRLLVL.

V and J are TRBV28 and TRBJ1-6; D is uncertain. Germline V gives CDR1 MDHEN, CDR2 SYDVKM. V was pared by 5 bases and J by 6 bases, with 14 bases between. The CDR3 covers 15 residues. The CDR3 region has the DNA TGTGCCAGCAGTCCCGAGGGATTTCTTAATTCACCCCTCCACTTT. As protein: CASSPEGFLNSPLHF.

The rearrangement uses TRBV7-2 and TRBJ1-5; maybe TRBD1 (6 bases). This CDR3 has 14 amino acids. The V gene lost 3 bases and the J gene lost 6 bases, with 12 bases spanning the gap. Germline V CDR1 and CDR2: SGHTA, FQGNSA. The CDR3 is CASSLTGISQPQHF. CDR3 DNA sequence: TGTGCCAGCAGCTTGACAGGAATCTCTCAGCCCCAGCATTTT. The whole variable domain, filled in from reference TRBV7-2 and TRBJ1-5, reads GAGVSQSPSNKVTEKGKDVELRCDPISGHTALYWYRQSLGQGLEFLIYFQGNSAPDKSGLPSDRFSAERTGGSVSTLTIQRTQQEDSAVYLCASSLTGISQPQHFGDGTRLSIL.

This chain links TRBV7-2 with TRBJ1-1; 7 bases are shared with TRBD1. This CDR3 is built from 13 residues. The V gene's germline CDR1 is SGHTA and CDR2 FQGNSA. V shed 10 bases, J shed 1 base, and the junction held 6 bases outside the gene matches. The chain's CDR3 is CATTGQSNTEAFF. The DNA for the CDR3 is TGTGCCACTACGGGACAGTCGAACACTGAAGCTTTCTTT.

The chain couples TRBV7-9 to TRBJ1-1; D uncertain. This CDR3 spans 13 amino acids. CDR1 SEHNR and CDR2 FQNEAQ come from the germline V gene (reference sequence). V was pared by 1 base and J by 1 base, with 4 bases between. The CDR3 coding sequence is TGTGCCAGCAGCTTAGAACAGAACACTGAAGCTTTCTTT. It translates to CASSLEQNTEAFF.

The chain employs TRBV30 and TRBJ2-7, with D perhaps TRBD1 (5 bases). The germline V gene encodes CDR1 GTSNPN and CDR2 SVGIG (reference sequence). The CDR3 is made up of 13 amino acids. Trimming took off 8 bases at V and 1 base at J, with 15 bases between the two ends. Here the CDR3 reads CAQSLAGSYEQYF. CDR3 sequence (DNA): TGTGCCCAGAGCTTGGCAGGGTCCTACGAGCAGTACTTC.

The V and J genes are TRBV9 and TRBJ2-1, with 7 bases lining up with TRBD1. The CDR3 extends over 15 amino acids. Germline V gene data show CDR1 as SGDLS and CDR2 as YYNGEE. Trimming at V came to 0 bases and at J to 7 bases, leaving 7 bases not matched to a gene. CDR3 amino acids: CASSVEGQTLNEQFF. CDR3 nucleotide sequence: TGTGCCAGCAGCGTAGAGGGACAGACATTAAATGAGCAGTTCTTC.

A few counts support this clone. This chain uses TRBV19 with TRBJ1-5, with D hard to call. V gave up 3 bases and J gave up 5 bases, with 14 bases separating them. The V gene's germline CDR1 is LNHDA and CDR2 SQIVND (reference sequence). This CDR3 region has 15 residues. The CDR3 nucleotides are TGTGCCAGTAGTATGGTTCCTGGAGGTGATCAGCCCCAGCATTTT. This gives the protein CASSMVPGGDQPQHF.

V usage is TRBV5-1 and J usage is TRBJ2-1; D may be TRBD1 (5 bases). Looked up from germline, CDR1 is SGHRS and CDR2 is YFSETQ. The V end lost 4 bases, the J end lost 5 bases, and 16 bases lay between the germline ends. The CDR3 has 15 residues. The CDR3 bases are TGCGCCAGCAGCGGGGCCCCTTCGCCAGACAATGAGCAGTTCTTC. It codes for CASSGAPSPDNEQFF.

This chain connects TRBV5-6 to TRBJ2-3; TRBD1 aligns across 7 bases. The CDR3 extends over 15 amino acids. Trimming took 2 bases from V and 2 from J; bases not matched to a gene: 5. Germline lookup yields CDR1 SGHDT and CDR2 YYEEEE. CDR3 in DNA: TGTGCCAGCAGCTTTGGGGACAGCCCCACAGATACGCAGTATTTT. Its protein is CASSFGDSPTDTQYF. The full variable domain, rest sourced from reference TRBV5-6 and TRBJ2-3, is DAGVTQSPTHLIKTRGQQVTLRCSPKSGHDTVSWYQQALGQGPQFIFQYYEEEERQRGNFPDRFSGHQFPNYSSELNVNALLLGDSALYLCASSFGDSPTDTQYFGPGTRLTVL.

The chain recombines TRBV5-1 with TRBJ2-5; 8 nucleotides agree with TRBD2. The CDR3 has 15 amino acids. Germline V gives CDR1 SGHRS, CDR2 YFSETQ. V was pared by 4 bases and J by 1 base, with 6 bases of the junction left unmatched. CDR3 DNA sequence: TGCGCCAGCAGCCCTCAAGCGGGGGTCCAAGAGACCCAGTACTTC. Protein sequence: CASSPQAGVQETQYF.

This clone was seen more than once but under ten times. V is TRBV7-8 and J is TRBJ2-1; 12 positions agree with TRBD2. The CDR3 totals 15 residues. Losses at the gene ends were 5 bases for V and 10 bases for J; bases not matched to a gene: 9. Looked up from germline, CDR1 is SGHVS and CDR2 is FQNEAQ. Here the CDR3 DNA reads TGTGCCAGCAGCCGGCGGGCTAGCGGGAGGGAGGAGCAGTTCTTC. This gives the protein CASSRRASGREEQFF.

This chain's CDR3 is CASSLRGEVRGNQPQHF. The CDR3 DNA follows: TGTGCCAGCAGCTTGCGGGGGGAGGTTCGGGGCAATCAGCCCCAGCATTTT. The chain uses TRBV7-7 and TRBJ1-5; TRBD1 is a possible D gene (5 bases). This CDR3 has 17 residues. Trimming stripped 3 bases from V and 2 bases from J, with 17 bases between. Germline CDR1 reads SSHAT; CDR2 reads FNYEAQ (reference sequence).

The rearrangement joins TRBV18 to TRBJ2-7, with 7 nucleotides matching TRBD2. This CDR3 is built from 12 residues. The ends lost 3 bases at V and 5 bases at J; junction bases unmatched: 1. CDR1 is KGHSH, CDR2 LQKENI, per germline. DNA for the CDR3: TGTGCCAGCTCACCGGGGGGGAACGAGCAGTACTTC. This encodes CASSPGGNEQYF.

This clone was seen once. V gene TRBV6-5 combines with J gene TRBJ1-2, with a weak D call TRBD1 (6 bases). V shed 2 bases and J shed 7 bases, with 17 bases lying between them. The CDR3 extends over 15 amino acids. Germline lookup yields CDR1 MNHEY and CDR2 SVGAGI. CDR3 in amino acids: CASSYELGGATGYTF. CDR3 nucleotides: TGTGCCAGCAGTTACGAGCTCGGGGGGGCGACTGGCTACACCTTC.

The V call is TRBV27, the J call TRBJ1-5, with D maybe TRBD1 (5 bases). Germline V gene lookup returns CDR1 MNHEY and CDR2 SMNVEV (reference sequence). V lost 5 bases and J 2 bases, leaving 13 bases between the germline ends. The CDR3 runs to 15 residues. The CDR3 region has the DNA TGTGCCAGCAGTACCCAGGGTTTTGGCAATCAGCCCCAGCATTTT. Its protein product is CASSTQGFGNQPQHF.

The V call is TRBV7-2, the J call TRBJ2-2; the match to TRBD2 covers 9 bases. V shed 1 base and J 11 bases; nucleotides not matched to a gene: 14. This CDR3 region has 17 residues. The germline V gene encodes CDR1 SGHTA and CDR2 FQGNSA. This chain's CDR3 is CASSLGGGRAKGRELFF. In DNA form, the CDR3 reads TGTGCCAGCAGCTTAGGGGGCGGGAGGGCCAAGGGGCGAGAGCTGTTTTTT.

The J gene is TRBJ2-1, the V gene TRBV10-2; 7 bases fit TRBD1. CDR1 is WSHSY, CDR2 SAAADI, per germline. CDR3 length equals 15 residues. V lost 4 bases to trimming and J lost 5 bases; unmatched junction nucleotides: 8. CDR3 in amino acids: CASSGSGTVDNEQFF. CDR3 nucleotides: TGCGCCAGCAGTGGATCCGGGACAGTAGACAATGAGCAGTTCTTC.

The chain recombines TRBV10-3 with TRBJ1-1; D is perhaps TRBD1 (5 bases). The V gene's germline CDR1 is ENHRY and CDR2 SYGVKD. The germline V and J ends were trimmed by 0 bases and 9 bases, with 11 bases remaining between them. This CDR3 comprises 13 residues. In nucleotides, the CDR3 is TGTGCCATCAGTGAGTCTGGGGCATCTCAAGCTTTCTTT. It is translated as CAISESGASQAFF.

V gene TRBV6-2 or TRBV6-3 combines with J gene TRBJ2-7; 9 bases fit TRBD1. Germline CDR1 and CDR2: MNHEY and SVGEGT. The CDR3 has 15 residues. The V and J ends lost 5 bases and 2 bases, in that order; junction bases with no gene match: 7. For the CDR3, the DNA is TGTGCCAGCAGTGACGACGGACAGGGGCCCTACGAGCAGTACTTC. Translated, it gives CASSDDGQGPYEQYF.

V gene TRBV5-1 combines with J gene TRBJ1-1; no firm D call. The V end was cut by 4 bases, the J end by 3 bases, with 28 bases between. The CDR3 extends over 19 amino acids. CDR1 and CDR2 from the germline V gene are SGHRS and YFSETQ. The CDR3 DNA reads as TGCGCCAGCAGCCGAGGAGAGGTTGTCTTCGACGCAGAGGACACTGAAGCTTTCTTT. It codes for CASSRGEVVFDAEDTEAFF.

This clone was seen more than once but under ten times. This chain links TRBV25-1 with TRBJ1-1; maybe TRBD1 (6 bases). Trimming removed 6 bases at V and 0 bases at J, with 23 bases between. The length of the CDR3 is 18 residues. Germline loops: CDR1 MGHDK, CDR2 SYGVNS. In nucleotides, the CDR3 is TGTGCCAGCAGGCCCAATCGCTTCAGGGGCGGTCTGAACACTGAAGCTTTCTTT. Its translation: CASRPNRFRGGLNTEAFF.